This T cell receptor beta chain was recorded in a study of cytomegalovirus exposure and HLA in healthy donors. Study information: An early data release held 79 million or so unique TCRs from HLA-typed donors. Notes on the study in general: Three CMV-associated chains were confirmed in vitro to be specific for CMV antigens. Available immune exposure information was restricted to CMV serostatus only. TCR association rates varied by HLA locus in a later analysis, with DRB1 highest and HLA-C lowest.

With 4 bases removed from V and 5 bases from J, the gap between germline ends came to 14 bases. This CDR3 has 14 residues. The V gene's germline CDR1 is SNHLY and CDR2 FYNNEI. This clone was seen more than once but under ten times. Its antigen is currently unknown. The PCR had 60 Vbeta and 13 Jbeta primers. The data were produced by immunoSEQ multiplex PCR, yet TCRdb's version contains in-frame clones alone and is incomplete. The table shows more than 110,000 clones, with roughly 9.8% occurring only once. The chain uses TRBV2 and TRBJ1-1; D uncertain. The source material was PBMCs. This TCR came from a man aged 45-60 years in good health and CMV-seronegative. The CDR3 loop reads CASSGAGLGTEAFF. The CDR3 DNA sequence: TGTGCCAGCAGTGGCGCGGGTTTAGGGACTGAAGCTTTCTTT. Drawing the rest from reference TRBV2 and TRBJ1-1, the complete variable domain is EPEVTQTPSHQVTQMGQEVILRCVPISNHLYFYWYRQILGQKVEFLVSFYNNEISEKSEIFDDQFSVERPDGSNFTLKIRSTKLEDSAMYFCASSGAGLGTEAFFGQGTRLTVV.